The TCR beta chain under discussion was sequenced for a study of cytomegalovirus exposure and HLA in healthy donors. Whole-study findings and limits: Roughly even sequencing depth across donors was the assumption behind the presence/absence analyses. Later analysis identified several of the most significant clusters that appeared linked to common viral pathogens.

The primer mix had 60 Vbeta and 13 Jbeta primers. Produced via immunoSEQ multiplex PCR; TCRdb's table is partial and in-frame only. Of roughly 170,000 clones detected, approximately 80% appear once; the ten largest clones hold about 0.8%. CDR1 is SGDLS, CDR2 YYNGEE, per germline. This CDR3 contains 16 residues. V lost 0 bases to trimming and J lost 5 bases; unmatched junction nucleotides: 8. In the case of this clone: The target antigen is unknown.

Sequenced: PBMCs. The sequence came from a female donor in good health and CMV-seronegative. J is TRBJ2-3 and V is TRBV9; 8 bases align to TRBD2. CDR3: CASSVATGGPLDTQYF. The CDR3 bases are TGTGCCAGCAGCGTAGCGACGGGGGGGCCTTTAGATACGCAGTATTTT. Using reference TRBV9 and TRBJ2-3 for the parts outside the CDR3, the full variable domain is DSGVTQTPKHLITATGQRVTLRCSPRSGDLSVYWYQQSLDQGLQFLIQYYNGEERAKGNILERFSAQQFPDLHSELNLSSLELGDSALYFCASSVATGGPLDTQYFGPGTRLTVL.